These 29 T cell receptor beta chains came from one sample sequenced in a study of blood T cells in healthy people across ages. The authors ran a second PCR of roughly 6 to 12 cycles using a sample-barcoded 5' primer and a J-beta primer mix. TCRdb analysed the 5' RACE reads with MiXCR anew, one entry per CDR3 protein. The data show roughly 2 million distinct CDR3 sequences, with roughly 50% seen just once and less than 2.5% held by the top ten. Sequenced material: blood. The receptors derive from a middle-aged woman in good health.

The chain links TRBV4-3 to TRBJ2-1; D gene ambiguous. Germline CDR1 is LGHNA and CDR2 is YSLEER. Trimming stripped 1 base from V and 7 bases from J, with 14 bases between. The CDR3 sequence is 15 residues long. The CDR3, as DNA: TGCGCCAGCAGCCAAGGGACGGGCGGTACGAATGAGCAGTTCTTC. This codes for CASSQGTGGTNEQFF.

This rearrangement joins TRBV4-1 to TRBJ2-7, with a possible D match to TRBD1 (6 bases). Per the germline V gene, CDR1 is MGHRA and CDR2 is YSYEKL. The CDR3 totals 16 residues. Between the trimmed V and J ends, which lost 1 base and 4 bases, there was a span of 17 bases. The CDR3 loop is CASSQGLTGVGYEQYF. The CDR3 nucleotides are TGCGCCAGCAGCCAAGGACTGACAGGAGTAGGATACGAGCAGTACTTC.

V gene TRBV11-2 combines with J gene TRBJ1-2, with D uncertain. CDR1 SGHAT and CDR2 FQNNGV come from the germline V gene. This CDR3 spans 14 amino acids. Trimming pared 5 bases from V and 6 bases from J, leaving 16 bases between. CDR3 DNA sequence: TGTGCCAGCAGCCACGAATATGCGGTTCATGGCTACACCTTC. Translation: CASSHEYAVHGYTF.

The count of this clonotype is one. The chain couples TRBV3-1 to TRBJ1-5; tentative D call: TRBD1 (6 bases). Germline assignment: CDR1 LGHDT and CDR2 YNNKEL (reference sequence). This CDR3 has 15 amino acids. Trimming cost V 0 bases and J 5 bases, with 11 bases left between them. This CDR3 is CASSQDPGGHQPQHF. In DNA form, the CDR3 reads TGTGCCAGCAGCCAAGATCCGGGGGGGCATCAGCCCCAGCATTTT.

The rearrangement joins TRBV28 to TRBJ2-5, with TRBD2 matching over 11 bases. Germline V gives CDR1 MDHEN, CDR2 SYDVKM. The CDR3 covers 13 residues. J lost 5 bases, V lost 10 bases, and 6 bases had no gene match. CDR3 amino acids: CATELAGAETQYF. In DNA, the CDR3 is TGTGCCACGGAACTAGCGGGGGCTGAGACCCAGTACTTC.

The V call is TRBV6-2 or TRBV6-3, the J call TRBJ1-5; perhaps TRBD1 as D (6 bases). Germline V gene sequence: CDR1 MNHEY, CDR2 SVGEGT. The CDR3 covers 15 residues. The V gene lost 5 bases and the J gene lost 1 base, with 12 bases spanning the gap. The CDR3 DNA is TGTGCCAGCAGTCGGTTACAGGGAAGCAATCAGCCCCAGCATTTT. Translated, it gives CASSRLQGSNQPQHF.

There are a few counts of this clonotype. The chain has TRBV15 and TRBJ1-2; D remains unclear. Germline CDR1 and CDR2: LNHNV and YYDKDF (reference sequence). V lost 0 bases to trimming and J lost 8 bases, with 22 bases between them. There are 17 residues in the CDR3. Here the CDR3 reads CATSRDRAPMGIRGYTF. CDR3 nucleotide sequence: TGTGCCACCAGCAGAGATCGGGCCCCAATGGGGATTAGGGGCTACACCTTC.

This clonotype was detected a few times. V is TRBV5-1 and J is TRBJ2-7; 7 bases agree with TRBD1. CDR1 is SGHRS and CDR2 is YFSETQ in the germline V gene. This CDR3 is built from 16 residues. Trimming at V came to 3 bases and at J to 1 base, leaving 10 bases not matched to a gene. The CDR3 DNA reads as TGCGCCAGCAGCTCTTCTCGACAGGGTCGTTCCTACGAGCAGTACTTC. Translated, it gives CASSSSRQGRSYEQYF.

The CDR3 DNA is TGCAGTGCTAGGGGGGGCGTAGGCCAGCCCCAGCATTTT. Its translation is CSARGGVGQPQHF. This chain connects TRBV20-1 to TRBJ1-5; D might be TRBD1 (6 bases). V dropped 3 bases and J dropped 7 bases, with 13 bases sitting between them. Germline CDR1 DFQATT, CDR2 SNEGSKA (reference sequence). The CDR3 extends over 13 amino acids.

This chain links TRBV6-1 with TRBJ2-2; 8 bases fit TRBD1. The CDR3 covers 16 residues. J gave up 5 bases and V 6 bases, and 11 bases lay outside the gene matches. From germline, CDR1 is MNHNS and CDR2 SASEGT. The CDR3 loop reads CASRGRQGAKTGELFF. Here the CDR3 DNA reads TGTGCCAGCAGGGGCCGTCAGGGGGCAAAAACCGGGGAGCTGTTTTTT.

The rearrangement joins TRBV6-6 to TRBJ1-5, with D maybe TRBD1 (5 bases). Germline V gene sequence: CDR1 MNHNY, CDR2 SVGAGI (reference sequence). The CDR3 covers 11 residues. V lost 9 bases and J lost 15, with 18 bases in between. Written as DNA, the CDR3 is TGTGCCAGTAAGAAGGACACCGGGCTGCATTTT. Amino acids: CASKKDTGLHF.

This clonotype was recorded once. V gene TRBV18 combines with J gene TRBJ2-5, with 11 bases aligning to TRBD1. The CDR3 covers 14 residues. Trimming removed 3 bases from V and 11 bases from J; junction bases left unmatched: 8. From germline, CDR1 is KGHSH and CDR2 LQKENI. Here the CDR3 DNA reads TGTGCCAGCTCACCCTACGGGACAGGGGGGGAGCAGTACTTC. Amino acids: CASSPYGTGGEQYF.

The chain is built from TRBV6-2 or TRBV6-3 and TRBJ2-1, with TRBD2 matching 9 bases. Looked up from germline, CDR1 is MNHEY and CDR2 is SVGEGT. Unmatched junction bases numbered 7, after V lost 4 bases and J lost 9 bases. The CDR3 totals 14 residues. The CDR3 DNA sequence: TGTGCCAGCAGTTTCAGCGGGGGGCAGCGTGAGCAGTTCTTC. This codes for CASSFSGGQREQFF.

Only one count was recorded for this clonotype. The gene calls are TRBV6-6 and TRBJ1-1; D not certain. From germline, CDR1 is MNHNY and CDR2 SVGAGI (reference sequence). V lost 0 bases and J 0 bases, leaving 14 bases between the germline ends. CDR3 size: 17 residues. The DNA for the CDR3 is TGTGCCAGCAGTTACTCGAGTGGGATTGGAATGAACACTGAAGCTTTCTTT. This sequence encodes CASSYSSGIGMNTEAFF.

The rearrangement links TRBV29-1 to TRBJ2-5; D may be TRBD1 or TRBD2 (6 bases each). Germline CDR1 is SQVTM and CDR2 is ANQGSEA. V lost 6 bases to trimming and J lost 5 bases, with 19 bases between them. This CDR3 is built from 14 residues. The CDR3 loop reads CSVAPGAAGETQYF. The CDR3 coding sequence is TGCAGCGTCGCTCCGGGGGCCGCTGGCGAGACCCAGTACTTC.

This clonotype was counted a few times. DNA of the CDR3: TGTGCCAGCAGTCCATATAGCGGGGGGGCGCCCTACAATGAGCAGTTCTTC. Translation gives CASSPYSGGAPYNEQFF. The chain carries TRBV27 and TRBJ2-1; 11 bases are a match to TRBD2. J was trimmed by 2 bases and V by 5 bases; bases with no gene match: 8. Germline CDR1 MNHEY, CDR2 SMNVEV (reference sequence). The CDR3 extends over 17 amino acids.

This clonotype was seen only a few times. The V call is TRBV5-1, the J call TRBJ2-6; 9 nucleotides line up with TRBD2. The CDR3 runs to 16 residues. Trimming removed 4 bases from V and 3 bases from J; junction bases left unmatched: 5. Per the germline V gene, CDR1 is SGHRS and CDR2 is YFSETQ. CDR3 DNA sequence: TGCGCCAGCAGCCCCGGGACTAGCTTTGGGGCCAACGTCCTGACTTTC. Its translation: CASSPGTSFGANVLTF.

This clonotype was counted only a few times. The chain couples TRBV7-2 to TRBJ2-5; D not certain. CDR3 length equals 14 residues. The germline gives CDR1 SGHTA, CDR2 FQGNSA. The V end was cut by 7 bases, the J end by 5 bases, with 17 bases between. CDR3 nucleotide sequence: TGTGCCAGCAACCGATTCCCGTTTCAGGAGACCCAGTACTTC. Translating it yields CASNRFPFQETQYF. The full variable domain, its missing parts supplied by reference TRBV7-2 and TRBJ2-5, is GAGVSQSPSNKVTEKGKDVELRCDPISGHTALYWYRQSLGQGLEFLIYFQGNSAPDKSGLPSDRFSAERTGGSVSTLTIQRTQQEDSAVYLCASNRFPFQETQYFGPGTRLLVL.

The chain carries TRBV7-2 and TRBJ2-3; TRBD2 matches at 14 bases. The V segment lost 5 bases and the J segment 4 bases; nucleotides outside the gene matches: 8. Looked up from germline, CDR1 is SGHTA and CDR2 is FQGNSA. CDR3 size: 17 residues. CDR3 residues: CASSLRLAGGPADTQYF. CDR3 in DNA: TGTGCCAGCAGCCTGAGACTAGCGGGGGGGCCGGCAGATACGCAGTATTTT.

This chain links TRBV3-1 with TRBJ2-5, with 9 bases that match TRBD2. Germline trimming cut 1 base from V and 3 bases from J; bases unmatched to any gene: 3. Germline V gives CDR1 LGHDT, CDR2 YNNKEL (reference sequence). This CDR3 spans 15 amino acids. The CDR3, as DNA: TGTGCCAGCAGCCAAGGAGGACTAGCGAAAGAGACCCAGTACTTC. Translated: CASSQGGLAKETQYF.

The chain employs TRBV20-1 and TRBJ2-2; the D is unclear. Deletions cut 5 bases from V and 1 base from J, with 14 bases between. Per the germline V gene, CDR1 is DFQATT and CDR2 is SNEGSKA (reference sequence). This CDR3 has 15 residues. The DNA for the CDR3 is TGCAGTGCTTCCGGACCCCCGGGGAACACCGGGGAGCTGTTTTTT. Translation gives CSASGPPGNTGELFF.

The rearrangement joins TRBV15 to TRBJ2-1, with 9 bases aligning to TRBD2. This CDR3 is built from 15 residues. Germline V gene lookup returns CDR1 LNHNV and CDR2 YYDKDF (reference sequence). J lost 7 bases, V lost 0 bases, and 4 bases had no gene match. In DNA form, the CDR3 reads TGTGCCACCAGCAGAGAGCGGGGGGGCCTGAATGAGCAGTTCTTC. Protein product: CATSRERGGLNEQFF.

This CDR3 is CSVRVSSYNSPLHF. As DNA, the CDR3 is TGCAGCGTTCGGGTGAGCTCCTATAATTCACCCCTCCACTTT. This rearrangement joins TRBV29-1 to TRBJ1-6; D gene unclear. The CDR3 is 14 amino acids. Trimming pared 5 bases from V and 0 bases from J, leaving 8 bases between. CDR1 is SQVTM, CDR2 ANQGSEA, per germline.

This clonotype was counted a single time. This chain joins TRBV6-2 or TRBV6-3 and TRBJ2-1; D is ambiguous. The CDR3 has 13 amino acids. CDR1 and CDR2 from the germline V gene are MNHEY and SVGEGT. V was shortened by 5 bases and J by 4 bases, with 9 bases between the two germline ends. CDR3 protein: CASSVSRYNEQFF. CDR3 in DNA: TGTGCCAGCAGTGTATCCAGGTACAATGAGCAGTTCTTC.

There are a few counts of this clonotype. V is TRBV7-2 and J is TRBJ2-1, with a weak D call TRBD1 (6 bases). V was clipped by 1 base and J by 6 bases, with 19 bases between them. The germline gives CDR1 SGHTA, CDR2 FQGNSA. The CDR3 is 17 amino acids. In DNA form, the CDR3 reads TGTGCCAGCAGCTTAGTGAGGCTGGGGGCTGGCCCCAATGAGCAGTTCTTC. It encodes CASSLVRLGAGPNEQFF.

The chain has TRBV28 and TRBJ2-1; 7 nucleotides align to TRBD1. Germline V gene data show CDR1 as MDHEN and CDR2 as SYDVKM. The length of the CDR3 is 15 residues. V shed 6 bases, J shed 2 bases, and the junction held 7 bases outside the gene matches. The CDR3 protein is CASSPGQEPYNEQFF. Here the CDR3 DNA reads TGTGCCAGCAGCCCAGGACAGGAACCCTACAATGAGCAGTTCTTC.

DNA of the CDR3: TGTGCCAGCAGCTTAGTGTCTAGTGGGCAGTACTTC. It codes for CASSLVSSGQYF. The chain links TRBV7-2 to TRBJ2-5; D is undetermined. The CDR3 contains 12 residues. V lost 1 base and J lost 11, with 11 bases in between. CDR1 is SGHTA and CDR2 is FQGNSA in the germline V gene.

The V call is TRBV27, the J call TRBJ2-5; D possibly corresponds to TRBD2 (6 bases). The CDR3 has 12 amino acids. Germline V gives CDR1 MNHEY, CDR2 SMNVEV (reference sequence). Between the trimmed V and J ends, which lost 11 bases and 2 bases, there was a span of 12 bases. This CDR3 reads CAGGTAQETQYF. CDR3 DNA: TGTGCCGGCGGGACGGCTCAAGAGACCCAGTACTTC.

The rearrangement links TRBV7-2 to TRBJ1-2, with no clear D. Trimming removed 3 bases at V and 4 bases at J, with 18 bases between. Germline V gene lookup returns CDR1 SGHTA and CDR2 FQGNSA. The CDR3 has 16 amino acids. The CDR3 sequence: CASSLDGRLLGYGYTF. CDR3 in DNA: TGTGCCAGCAGCTTGGACGGCCGGCTCTTGGGCTATGGCTACACCTTC.